This record looks at one T cell receptor (beta chain) sequence and its context. Its cognate antigen has yet to be identified. There are no base qualities to consult, and no much larger clone falls within one base. The CDR3 regions of human TCRbeta chains were subjected to immunosequencing. Under the source paper's analysis protocol: TCRs in the repertoires were compared against a reference library of SARS-CoV-2-specific TCRs that had been generated with the MIRA antigen-specificity platform. Breadth meant the fraction of unique TCRs that were SARS-CoV-2-associated, whereas depth meant the fraction of total T cells that were SARS-CoV-2-associated. Each spike-specific TCR was assigned to its reactive spike region and to a CD4 or CD8 class using the MIRA data. Log10-transformed breadth and depth values were compared by one-way ANOVA with Sidak's multiple comparisons tests. TCRdb limited this immuneACCESS table to in-frame rearrangements with V and J called. A share of clones is missing; checked studies link under half to unresolved V genes, and the rest is unexplained. The V and J calls and clone size were taken over from that table, and D and trimming were inferred from the DNA. Within this sample are around 130,000 clones, with roughly 93% of them counted one time only. The leading ten clones occupy approximately 3.3% of the sample.

The time point label here, explained by the study, means: baseline before first vaccination. Vaccinee samples were obtained from the UK trials COV001 and COV002, which included a single-blind randomized controlled phase 2/3 trial of AZD1222 (ChAdOx1 nCoV-19) in healthy adults. Trial participant PBMC samples were collected at day 0 and day 28 after the second dose for TCRbeta chain sequencing. This sample is part of a study of T cell responses to AZD1222 COVID-19 vaccine (dated by TCRdb to about 2021). Concerning the study at large: Because spike-specific TCR depth and breadth did not differ between the two schedules, AZD1222 recipients who got a second dose at roughly 4 weeks were pooled with those who got a second dose at roughly 12 weeks. A total of 233 trial participants underwent TCR sequencing, of whom roughly 210 had received two doses of AZD1222 and around 25 had received two doses of the MenACWY control vaccine. Trial participants were enrolled by age into 18-55, 56-69 and 70-plus year subgroups, with roughly 160, 29 and 62 TCR-sequenced participants respectively. General study outcomes and caveats: Participants were mostly white British, with more females than males. The authors suggested clonal diversity may have been underestimated. Vaccine-associated CD4 TCRs spanned the whole spike protein, with dominant responses in regions 160-218 and 743-854. A significant rise in spike-specific TCR breadth and depth was observed after two AZD1222 doses relative to day 0 and relative to MenACWY recipients. The 56-69-year group was small, and its depth increase did not reach significance, likely because of low power. Conclusions about previously exposed vaccinees were limited because only a handful of AZD1222 recipients were SARS-CoV-2 seropositive at baseline. Because no day 14 peak-response samples were available, the repertoires could be characterized only after the peak T cell response. Nearly half of unique spike-specific TCRs reportedly recognized epitopes outside regions mutated in the B.1.351 and B.1.1.7 variants.

The CDR3 runs 13 residues from the cysteine to the phenylalanine. Only CDR3 DNA remains: 39 bases, in frame from the first base. The germline V gene supplies CDR1 ENHRY and CDR2 SYGVKD. V is reduced by 11 bases and J by 0 bases, leaving a spacing of 13 bases between them. The sequence links TRBV10-3 to TRBJ1-1; no D gene is confidently identified. The specimen comprised peripheral blood, sampled on day 0 of AZD1222 vaccination. The source of this sequence is an adult in good health. DNA sequence: TGTGCCTCGAGCACCGCCTTGAACACTGAAGCTTTCTTT. This translates into CASSTALNTEAFF.